This is a list of T cell receptor beta chains from one sample in a study of cytomegalovirus exposure and HLA in healthy donors. Measured with immunoSEQ multiplex PCR; TCRdb has only the in-frame clones, and not every one. The sample has some 150,000 clones, about 80% seen once. Sequenced sample: PBMCs. The receptors were gathered from a man aged 18 to 29 in good health and CMV-seropositive. The CDR3 runs from the conserved cysteine through the conserved F or W.

V: TRBV19
J: TRBJ1-5
CDR3: CASSIGGSPNQPQHF

V: TRBV27
J: TRBJ1-4
CDR3: CASSMGTGTMMGTNEKLFF

V: TRBV9
J: TRBJ2-5
CDR3: CASSETPAVGGGAFQETQYF

V: TRBV15
J: TRBJ2-7
CDR3: CATSRDPVTKYEQYF

V: TRBV9
J: TRBJ2-5
CDR3: CASSYRTSGEYQETQYF

V: TRBV6-6
J: TRBJ2-1
CDR3: CASSYAAAHNEQFF

V: TRBV6-1
J: TRBJ2-1
CDR3: CASSEEGISYNEQFF

V: TRBV19
J: TRBJ2-5
CDR3: CASSMYAGLAQYF

V: TRBV5-1
J: TRBJ2-2
CDR3: CASSWRTSDTGELFF

V: TRBV15
J: TRBJ2-1
CDR3: CATSKEGGNEQFF

V: TRBV7-8
J: TRBJ2-7
CDR3: CASSFGTGGPYEQYF

V: TRBV7-9
J: TRBJ2-1
CDR3: CSSSLVLAGAGRKFF

V: TRBV4-3
J: TRBJ1-2
CDR3: CASSQTRQGFSYGYTF

V: TRBV2
J: TRBJ1-2
CDR3: CASRGTGVEANYGYTF

V: TRBV2
J: TRBJ1-2
CDR3: CASSDGRGWDGYTF

V: TRBV11-2
J: TRBJ2-7
CDR3: CASSLGGIQGEYF